This TCR beta chain comes out of a study of blood T cells in healthy people across ages. Primed by a sample-barcoded 5' primer and a J-beta primer mix, a second PCR proceeded for 7 to 11 cycles. From the 5' RACE reads, TCRdb called clonotypes with MiXCR, one entry per CDR3 protein. Here the sample spans some 1.5 million distinct CDR3 sequences, 28% being singletons. A remark on this clonotype: In this CDR3 the conserved last residue, phenylalanine or tryptophan, is missing, so a read error is likely.

This CDR3 spans 15 amino acids. Germline CDR1 reads MNHEY; CDR2 reads SVGAGI. Trimming stripped 6 bases from V and 9 bases from J, with 24 bases between. Sequences were obtained from blood. This sequence originates from a woman aged 25 to 39 in good health. The V call is TRBV6-5, the J call TRBJ2-7, with D possibly called TRBD1 or TRBD2 (5 bases each). This CDR3 is CASRALTALRVGQYC. CDR3 in DNA: TGTGCCAGCAGGGCCCTGACAGCCCTGAGGGTCGGGCAGTACTGC.